These 32 T cell receptor beta chains were all obtained from the same sample, sequenced in a study of naive and memory T cell subsets. The beta constant-region primer was an equimolar mix of two oligonucleotides covering TRBC1 and TRBC2. TCRdb re-called the UMI-ligation and nested PCR reads through MiXCR, storing one row per CDR3 protein. The sample yields 120,000 to 150,000 distinct CDR3 sequences, 15% to 20% seen once. The specimen sequenced was naive CD4+ T cells from blood. These TCRs come from a human donor in good health.

The DNA of the CDR3 is TGTGCCGGCGGCTTCCCCGAGCAGTACTTC. Protein: CAGGFPEQYF. The rearrangement uses TRBV30 and TRBJ2-7; no clear D gene. Germline V gives CDR1 GTSNPN, CDR2 SVGIG (reference sequence). CDR3 length equals 10 residues. Trimming shortened V by 8 bases and J by 6 bases, and 11 bases separated the two germline ends.

This clonotype was seen once. A junction boundary mismatches the germline segment, possibly from a read error. The V and J genes are TRBV29-1 and TRBJ2-7, with unresolved D. The CDR3 has 13 amino acids. The germline V gene encodes CDR1 SQVTM and CDR2 ANQGSEA. In DNA, the CDR3 is TGCAGCGGTGCAGGTGGCAGGAGCTACGAGAAGTACTTC. Protein sequence: CSGAGGRSYEKYF.

This chain uses TRBV15 with TRBJ1-5; the D gene is possibly TRBD1 (5 bases). V lost 1 base, J lost 1 base, and 8 bases lay in between. Germline CDR1 is LNHNV and CDR2 is YYDKDF (reference sequence). The CDR3 is 15 amino acids. The CDR3 is CATSRAGRSNQPQHF. CDR3 bases: TGTGCCACCAGCAGAGCAGGGAGGAGCAATCAGCCCCAGCATTTT.

This clonotype was detected only a few times. The chain recombines TRBV24-1 with TRBJ2-1; TRBD1 agrees at 10 bases. Germline V gene sequence: CDR1 KGHDR, CDR2 SFDVKD. The length of the CDR3 is 15 residues. J was trimmed by 7 bases and V by 3 bases; bases with no gene match: 5. The CDR3 sequence is CATSDPGTGENEQFF. The CDR3 nucleotides are TGTGCCACCAGTGATCCCGGGACAGGGGAAAATGAGCAGTTCTTC.

The V call is TRBV5-1, the J call TRBJ2-3; D is unclear. The CDR3 is 16 amino acids. CDR1 is SGHRS, CDR2 YFSETQ, per germline. V lost 0 bases and J 6 bases, leaving 17 bases between the germline ends. For the CDR3, the DNA is TGCGCCAGCAGCTTGGGAGTGGGTGCAACTCTTGATACGCAGTATTTT. It is translated as CASSLGVGATLDTQYF.

This clonotype was recorded a few times. The chain has TRBV10-3 and TRBJ1-5, with a tentative D call TRBD1 (5 bases). V gave up 3 bases and J gave up 1 base, with 13 bases separating them. Germline-derived CDR1 and CDR2 are ENHRY and SYGVKD. The CDR3 contains 16 residues. The CDR3 DNA reads as TGTGCCATCAGTGACCTAGGACATGCAAGCAATCAGCCCCAGCATTTT. This gives the protein CAISDLGHASNQPQHF.

V and J are TRBV6-5 and TRBJ2-3; 7 nucleotides line up with TRBD1. This CDR3 has 15 amino acids. V was clipped by 5 bases and J by 2 bases; unmatched bases: 7. Germline V lookup: CDR1 MNHEY, CDR2 SVGAGI. CDR3 DNA sequence: TGTGCCAGCAGTAGAACGGGACAGTACACAGATACGCAGTATTTT. Protein sequence: CASSRTGQYTDTQYF.

The rearrangement links TRBV10-3 to TRBJ2-7; either TRBD1 or TRBD2 may supply D (5 bases each). Germline V gives CDR1 ENHRY, CDR2 SYGVKD. The CDR3 consists of 14 residues. V was cut by 4 bases and J by 1 base, with 11 bases left in between. CDR3 in DNA: TGTGCCATCAGTGTTGGGGACCTTTCCTACGAGCAGTACTTC. Translation: CAISVGDLSYEQYF.

This clonotype has only a few counts. V is TRBV9 and J is TRBJ1-2, with no clear D. Germline lookup yields CDR1 SGDLS and CDR2 YYNGEE. Trimming left V 0 bases short and J 4 bases short, with 4 bases between. This CDR3 is 12 amino acids long. CDR3 DNA sequence: TGTGCCAGCAGCGTAGATCGCTATGGCTACACCTTC. Its protein is CASSVDRYGYTF.

This clonotype was recorded a few times. The CDR3 protein is CASSPRGRLQYF. The CDR3 coding sequence is TGTGCCAGCAGCCCACGGGGCCGGCTTCAGTACTTC. The chain is built from TRBV7-2 and TRBJ2-4, with D possibly being TRBD1 or TRBD2 (5 bases each). CDR3 length: 12 residues. The V and J ends lost 5 bases and 11 bases respectively, with 13 bases between them. The V gene's germline CDR1 is SGHTA and CDR2 FQGNSA.

The genes are TRBV12-3 or TRBV12-4 and TRBJ1-6, with TRBD1 identical over 8 bases. After removal of 1 base from V and 10 bases from J, the junction contained 6 bases not matched to a gene. This CDR3 region has 15 residues. The CDR3 protein is CASSLVGRDRSPLHF. CDR3 DNA: TGTGCCAGCAGTTTAGTGGGAAGGGACAGGTCACCCCTCCACTTT.

This chain links TRBV20-1 with TRBJ2-3; D gene unclear. Germline-derived CDR1 and CDR2 are DFQATT and SNEGSKA (reference sequence). V gave up 6 bases and J gave up 0 bases, with 13 bases separating them. This CDR3 has 14 residues. The CDR3 reads CSAPTASSTDTQYF. The CDR3 DNA reads as TGCAGTGCGCCTACAGCTTCTAGCACAGATACGCAGTATTTT.

This clonotype was counted ten times or more. The chain is built from TRBV29-1 and TRBJ2-1; TRBD2 is a possible D gene (5 bases). Trimming took 7 bases from V and 1 from J, leaving 8 bases between them. The V gene's germline CDR1 is SQVTM and CDR2 ANQGSEA. The CDR3 sequence is 12 residues long. The CDR3 DNA follows: TGCAGCGGTAGCGTGTCCTACAATGAGCAGTTCTTC. Translation: CSGSVSYNEQFF.

The chain carries TRBV10-3 and TRBJ2-3; D may be TRBD1 (6 bases). CDR3 length: 18 residues. V lost 3 bases and J 0 bases, leaving 19 bases between the germline ends. Germline-derived CDR1 and CDR2 are ENHRY and SYGVKD. The CDR3 spells CAISDSEDRGFSTDTQYF. The CDR3 bases are TGTGCCATCAGTGATTCCGAGGACAGAGGCTTTAGCACAGATACGCAGTATTTT.

This clonotype occurred a few times. The chain uses TRBV5-1 and TRBJ2-1; 11 bases match TRBD2. The CDR3 runs to 15 residues. The germline V gene has CDR1 SGHRS and CDR2 YFSETQ. V shed 4 bases and J 8 bases; nucleotides not matched to a gene: 8. The CDR3 region is CASSLSGRAGYEQFF. CDR3 nucleotide sequence: TGCGCCAGCAGCCTTAGCGGGAGGGCGGGGTATGAGCAGTTCTTC.

This clonotype was seen more than once but under ten times. J is TRBJ1-6 and V is TRBV7-9, with a weak D call TRBD1 (5 bases). Trimming took 0 bases from V and 13 from J, leaving 19 bases between them. CDR1 SEHNR and CDR2 FQNEAQ come from the germline V gene (reference sequence). This CDR3 spans 16 amino acids. The CDR3, as DNA: TGTGCCAGCAGCTTAGCCAGAGAAGGGGCCCCGAGTCCCCTCCACTTT. It encodes CASSLAREGAPSPLHF. The full variable domain, in which reference TRBV7-9 and TRBJ1-6 provide the parts outside the CDR3, is DTGVSQNPRHKITKRGQNVTFRCDPISEHNRLYWYRQTLGQGPEFLTYFQNEAQLEKSRLLSDRFSAERPKGSFSTLEIQRTEQGDSAMYLCASSLAREGAPSPLHFGNGTRLTVT.

Only a few counts were recorded for this clonotype. V is TRBV20-1 and J is TRBJ2-1, with TRBD2 identical over 12 bases. Germline V lookup: CDR1 DFQATT, CDR2 SNEGSKA (reference sequence). The trim removed 2 bases at V and 5 bases at J, leaving 7 bases unmatched. The CDR3 sequence is 16 residues long. CDR3 residues: CSARIGTSGLNNEQFF. As DNA, the CDR3 is TGCAGTGCTAGAATTGGGACTAGCGGGCTGAACAATGAGCAGTTCTTC.

This chain uses TRBV11-1 with TRBJ2-3; the match to TRBD2 covers 8 bases. The CDR3 length is 17 residues. Per the germline V gene, CDR1 is SGHAT and CDR2 is FQDESV (reference sequence). V lost 5 bases, J lost 0 bases, and 10 bases stayed unmatched. This CDR3 reads CASSPGDGTRSTDTQYF. The CDR3, as DNA: TGTGCCAGCAGCCCCGGGGACGGGACTAGGAGCACAGATACGCAGTATTTT.

The rearrangement uses TRBV3-1 and TRBJ2-3; TRBD1 matches at 9 bases. CDR1 is LGHDT, CDR2 YNNKEL, per germline (reference sequence). Losses at the gene ends were 4 bases for V and 3 bases for J; bases not matched to a gene: 8. CDR3 size: 16 residues. The CDR3 DNA is TGTGCCAGCAGCCCACCCACCGGGACAGGGACAGATACGCAGTATTTT. This sequence encodes CASSPPTGTGTDTQYF.

The gene calls are TRBV7-2 and TRBJ2-7, with TRBD2 identical over 13 bases. Germline V gene sequence: CDR1 SGHTA, CDR2 FQGNSA. The CDR3 has 16 amino acids. J gave up 6 bases and V 1 base, and 6 bases lay outside the gene matches. The CDR3 region has the DNA TGTGCCAGCAGCTTAGAGGGACTAGCGGGATGGGGCGAGCAGTACTTC. It translates to CASSLEGLAGWGEQYF.

The chain couples TRBV6-2 or TRBV6-3 to TRBJ1-5, with D perhaps matching TRBD1 (5 bases). V gave up 8 bases and J gave up 1 base, with 15 bases separating them. The germline V gene has CDR1 MNHEY and CDR2 SVGEGT. There are 15 residues in the CDR3. CDR3 region: CASGWGDGSNQPQHF. The CDR3 nucleotides read TGTGCCAGCGGGTGGGGCGACGGGAGCAATCAGCCCCAGCATTTT.

This clonotype was recorded a few times. The chain uses TRBV28 and TRBJ1-1; 8 bases line up with TRBD1. The V gene end was trimmed by 6 bases and the J gene end by 1 base; junction bases not matched to a gene: 7. Germline V lookup: CDR1 MDHEN, CDR2 SYDVKM. The CDR3 runs 15 residues. The CDR3 bases are TGTGCCAGCAGCTACGCCGGACAGGGGAACACTGAAGCTTTCTTT. This encodes CASSYAGQGNTEAFF.

This clonotype showed up just a few times. The J gene is TRBJ1-2, the V gene TRBV5-4; D perhaps matches TRBD1 (5 bases). V was shortened by 2 bases and J by 6 bases, with 11 bases between the two germline ends. CDR3 size: 13 residues. Germline V gene lookup returns CDR1 SGHNT and CDR2 YYREEE (reference sequence). CDR3 protein: CASSLGRGDGYTF. CDR3 DNA sequence: TGTGCCAGCAGCTTAGGAAGGGGAGATGGCTACACCTTC.

This clonotype was seen a few times. V usage is TRBV2 and J usage is TRBJ1-1, with a tentative D call TRBD1 (5 bases). The CDR3 length is 16 residues. Trimming took off 7 bases at V and 2 bases at J, with 20 bases between the two ends. Germline lookup yields CDR1 SNHLY and CDR2 FYNNEI. CDR3 DNA: TGTGCCAGCATCGATCTCAATTGGCAGGGAAACACTGAAGCTTTCTTT. Amino acids: CASIDLNWQGNTEAFF.

J is TRBJ2-7 and V is TRBV5-1; no clear D. Germline loops: CDR1 SGHRS, CDR2 YFSETQ. V was cut by 9 bases and J by 2 bases, with 15 bases left in between. The CDR3 is made up of 13 amino acids. CDR3 nucleotides: TGCGCCACCACCCGCGGAGACACCTACGAGCAGTACTTC. Its translation: CATTRGDTYEQYF.

The chain links TRBV6-5 to TRBJ1-1, with 7 bases identical to TRBD1. This CDR3 comprises 14 residues. Per germline, CDR1 MNHEY and CDR2 SVGAGI. The V and J ends lost 6 bases and 4 bases, in that order; junction bases with no gene match: 8. CDR3 sequence: CASRPRQGGTEAFF. The DNA for the CDR3 is TGTGCCAGCAGGCCTCGACAGGGTGGCACTGAAGCTTTCTTT.

The chain is built from TRBV2 and TRBJ1-5; the D gene is possibly TRBD1 (5 bases). CDR1 is SNHLY, CDR2 FYNNEI, per germline. This CDR3 contains 13 residues. V was cut by 6 bases and J by 4 bases, with 10 bases left in between. The CDR3 coding sequence is TGTGCCAGCAGCGTGGAGGGGAATCAGCCCCAGCATTTT. Encoded protein: CASSVEGNQPQHF.

This clonotype was counted a few times. This chain connects TRBV25-1 to TRBJ2-7; D gene uncertain. V was trimmed by 3 bases and J by 2 bases, leaving 8 bases between them. The CDR3 covers 13 residues. Per germline, CDR1 MGHDK and CDR2 SYGVNS. This CDR3 is CASSDSPPYEQYF. The DNA of the CDR3 is TGTGCCAGCAGTGACTCACCCCCCTACGAGCAGTACTTC.

The V gene is TRBV6-5, the J gene TRBJ2-7; D is perhaps TRBD1 (5 bases). This CDR3 region has 12 residues. CDR1 and CDR2 from the germline V gene are MNHEY and SVGAGI. The V and J ends lost 6 bases and 12 bases respectively, with 18 bases between them. As DNA, the CDR3 is TGTGCCAGCAGCGCATCAGGGAACGTGCCGTACTTC. It codes for CASSASGNVPYF.

This clonotype was counted a few times. The genes are TRBV7-2 and TRBJ1-5; 7 bases line up with TRBD1. V lost 3 bases and J lost 0; bases outside the gene matches: 2. The CDR3 length is 15 residues. Germline-derived CDR1 and CDR2 are SGHTA and FQGNSA. This CDR3 reads CASSLNRGSNQPQHF. Here the CDR3 DNA reads TGTGCCAGCAGCTTGAACAGGGGTAGCAATCAGCCCCAGCATTTT.

The rearrangement links TRBV19 to TRBJ2-1, with 7 bases matching TRBD1. This CDR3 is 14 amino acids long. The germline CDR1 and CDR2 sequences are LNHDA and SQIVND (reference sequence). V dropped 9 bases and J dropped 3; count of bases not matched to a gene: 8. The CDR3 DNA sequence: TGTGCCAGATTACAGGGGAGTCTCTACAATGAGCAGTTCTTC. Translation gives CARLQGSLYNEQFF.

In this sample, this clonotype turned up a few times. The chain links TRBV6-5 to TRBJ1-3; 7 nucleotides align to TRBD1. Per the germline V gene, CDR1 is MNHEY and CDR2 is SVGAGI. V dropped 0 bases and J dropped 2; count of bases not matched to a gene: 10. There are 18 residues in the CDR3. The CDR3 bases are TGTGCCAGCAGTTACTCCAAGACAGGGTTGTTAGCTGGAAACACCATATATTTT. Its protein is CASSYSKTGLLAGNTIYF.